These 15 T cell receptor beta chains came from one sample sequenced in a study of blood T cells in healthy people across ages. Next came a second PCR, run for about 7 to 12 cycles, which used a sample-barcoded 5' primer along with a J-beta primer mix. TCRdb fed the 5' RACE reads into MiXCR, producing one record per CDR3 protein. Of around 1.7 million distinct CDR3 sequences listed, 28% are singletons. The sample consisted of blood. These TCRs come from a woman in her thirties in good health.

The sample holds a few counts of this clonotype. CDR3 residues: CASSLAARGFQETQYF. CDR3 DNA sequence: TGCGCCAGCAGCTTGGCTGCCAGGGGTTTTCAAGAGACCCAGTACTTC. This chain connects TRBV5-1 to TRBJ2-5; possibly TRBD1 for D (6 bases). Germline V CDR1 and CDR2: SGHRS, YFSETQ. This CDR3 region has 16 residues. V lost 0 bases and J lost 2, with 14 bases in between.

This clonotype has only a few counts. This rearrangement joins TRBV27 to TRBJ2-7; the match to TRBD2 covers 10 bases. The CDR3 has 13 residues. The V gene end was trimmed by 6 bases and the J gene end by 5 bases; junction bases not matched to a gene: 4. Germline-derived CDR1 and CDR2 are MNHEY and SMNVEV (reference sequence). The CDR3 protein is CASSIAGGDEQYF. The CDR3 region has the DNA TGTGCCAGCAGCATAGCGGGGGGCGACGAGCAGTACTTC.

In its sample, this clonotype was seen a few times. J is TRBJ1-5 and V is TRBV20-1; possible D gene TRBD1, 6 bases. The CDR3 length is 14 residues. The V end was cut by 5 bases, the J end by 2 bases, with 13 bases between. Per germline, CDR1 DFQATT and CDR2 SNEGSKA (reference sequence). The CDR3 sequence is CSAQGSVRNQPQHF. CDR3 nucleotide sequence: TGCAGTGCTCAGGGGTCCGTACGCAATCAGCCCCAGCATTTT.

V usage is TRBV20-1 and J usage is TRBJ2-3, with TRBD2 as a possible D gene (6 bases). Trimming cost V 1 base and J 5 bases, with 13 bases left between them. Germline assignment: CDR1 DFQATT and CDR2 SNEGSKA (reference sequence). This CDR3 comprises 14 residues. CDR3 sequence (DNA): TGCAGTGCTAGAGGGAGGGGAGAGGGAGATACGCAGTATTTT. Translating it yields CSARGRGEGDTQYF.

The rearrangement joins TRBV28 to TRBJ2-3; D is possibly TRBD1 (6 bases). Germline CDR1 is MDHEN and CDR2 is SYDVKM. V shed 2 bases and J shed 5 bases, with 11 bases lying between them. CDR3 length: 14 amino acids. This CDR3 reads CASSLVGAKDTQYF. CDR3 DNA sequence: TGTGCCAGCAGTTTAGTGGGGGCGAAAGATACGCAGTATTTT. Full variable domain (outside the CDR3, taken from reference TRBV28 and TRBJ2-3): DVKVTQSSRYLVKRTGEKVFLECVQDMDHENMFWYRQDPGLGLRLIYFSYDVKMKEKGDIPEGYSVSREKKERFSLILESASTNQTSMYLCASSLVGAKDTQYFGPGTRLTVL.

The CDR3 DNA sequence: TGTGCCAGCAGTTTTGGCGGGGGATCGGAAAAACTGTTTTTT. Its protein is CASSFGGGSEKLFF. This chain links TRBV12-3 or TRBV12-4 with TRBJ1-4; a weak D match, TRBD1 (5 bases). Deletions cut 3 bases from V and 8 bases from J, with 13 bases between. The CDR3 contains 14 residues.

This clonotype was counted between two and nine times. CDR3 DNA: TGCGCCAGCAGCCAGGGGCCCGAAGTCGTCTACGAGCAGTACTTC. It yields the protein CASSQGPEVVYEQYF. This chain connects TRBV4-3 to TRBJ2-7; D is perhaps TRBD1 (5 bases). The CDR3 contains 15 residues. V was clipped by 3 bases and J by 3 bases, with 15 bases between them. Germline V CDR1 and CDR2: LGHNA, YSLEER.

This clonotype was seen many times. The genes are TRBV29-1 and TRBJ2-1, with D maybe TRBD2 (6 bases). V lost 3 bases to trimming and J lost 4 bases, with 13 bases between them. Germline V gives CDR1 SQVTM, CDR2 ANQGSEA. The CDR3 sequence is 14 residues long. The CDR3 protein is CSVDGSGAYNEQFF. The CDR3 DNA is TGCAGCGTTGACGGGAGTGGGGCTTACAATGAGCAGTTCTTC.

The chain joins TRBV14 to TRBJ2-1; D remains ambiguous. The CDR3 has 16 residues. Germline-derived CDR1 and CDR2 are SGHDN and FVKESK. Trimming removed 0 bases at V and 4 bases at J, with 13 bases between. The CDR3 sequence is CASSQDNGFRYNEQFF. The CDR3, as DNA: TGTGCCAGCAGCCAAGATAACGGGTTTAGGTACAATGAGCAGTTCTTC. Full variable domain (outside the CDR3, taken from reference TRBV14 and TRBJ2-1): EAGVTQFPSHSVIEKGQTVTLRCDPISGHDNLYWYRRVMGKEIKFLLHFVKESKQDESGMPNNRFLAERTGGTYSTLKVQPAELEDSGVYFCASSQDNGFRYNEQFFGPGTRLTVL.

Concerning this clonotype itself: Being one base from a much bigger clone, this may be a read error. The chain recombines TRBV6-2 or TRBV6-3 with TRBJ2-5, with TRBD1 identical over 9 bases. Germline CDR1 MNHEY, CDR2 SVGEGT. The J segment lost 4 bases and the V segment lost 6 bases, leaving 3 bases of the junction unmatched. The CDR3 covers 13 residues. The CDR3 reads CASRPGQGETQYF. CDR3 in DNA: TGTGCCAGCAGGCCGGGACAGGGAGAGACCCAGTACTTC.

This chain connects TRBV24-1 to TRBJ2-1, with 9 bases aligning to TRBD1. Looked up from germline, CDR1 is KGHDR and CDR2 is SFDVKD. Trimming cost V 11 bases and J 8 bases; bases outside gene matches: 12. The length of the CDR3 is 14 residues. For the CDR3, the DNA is TGTGCCAGCTCCCCGGGACAGGGTTTTTATGAGCAGTTCTTC. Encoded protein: CASSPGQGFYEQFF.

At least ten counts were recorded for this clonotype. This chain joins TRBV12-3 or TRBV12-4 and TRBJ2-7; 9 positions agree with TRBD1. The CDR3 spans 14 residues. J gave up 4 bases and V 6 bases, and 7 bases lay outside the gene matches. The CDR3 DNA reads TGTGCCAGCAGATTGATGGGACAGGGTTACGAGCAGTACTTC. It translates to CASRLMGQGYEQYF.

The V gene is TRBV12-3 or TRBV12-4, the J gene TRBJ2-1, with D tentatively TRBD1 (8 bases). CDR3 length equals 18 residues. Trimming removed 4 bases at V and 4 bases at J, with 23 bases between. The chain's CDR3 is CASSYGQGSGLGYNEQFF. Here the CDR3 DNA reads TGTGCCAGCAGTTATGGACAGGGATCAGGACTAGGATACAATGAGCAGTTCTTC.

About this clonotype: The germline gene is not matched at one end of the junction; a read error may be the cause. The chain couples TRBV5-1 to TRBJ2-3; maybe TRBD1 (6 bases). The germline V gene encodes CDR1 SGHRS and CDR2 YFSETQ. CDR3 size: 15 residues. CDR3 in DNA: TGCACCAGCAGCCAGGACAGCTCTAGCACGGATACGCAGTATTTT. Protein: CTSSQDSSSTDTQYF.

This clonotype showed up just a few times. CDR3 nucleotides: TGTGCCAGCACCCTTCTCCAAATTGGGGCCAACGTCCTGACTTTC. This encodes CASTLLQIGANVLTF. V is TRBV7-2 and J is TRBJ2-6; D gene uncertain. Per germline, CDR1 SGHTA and CDR2 FQGNSA. Deletions cut 7 bases from V and 3 bases from J, with 13 bases between. The CDR3 spans 15 residues.